This paragraph reports one TCR beta chain. Its antigen is undetermined. This entry belongs to a study of T cell repertoires in cytomegalovirus infection. TCRdb fed the reads into MiXCR, producing one record per CDR3 protein. The sample contains hundreds of thousands of distinct CDR3 sequences, roughly 31% of which appear only once. The germline V and J ends were trimmed by 8 bases and 0 bases, with 16 bases remaining between them. Germline V gene lookup returns CDR1 ENHRY and CDR2 SYGVKD. The CDR3 has 16 residues. This receptor was taken from a human donor in good health (CMV status not recorded). Some clones in this sample may be carry-over from other donors' samples. This chain uses TRBV10-3 with TRBJ2-2, with D perhaps TRBD2 (6 bases). The specimen was cultured CD8+ T cells from PBMCs, collected from culture after CMV antigen stimulation. As DNA, the CDR3 is TGTGCCATCCATGAAGCCCTAGCGTCGAACACCGGGGAGCTGTTTTTT. Encoded protein: CAIHEALASNTGELFF.